This TCR beta chain was found in a study of T cells in Graves' hyperthyroidism and ophthalmopathy. Germline CDR1 reads SGHAT; CDR2 reads FQNNGV. The CDR3 runs to 19 residues. The V and J ends lost 2 bases and 0 bases, in that order; junction bases with no gene match: 14. Whole-study results and caveats: Median prediction lead before ophthalmopathy onset was 5 to 7.5 months with the model.

This clonotype was seen ten or more times. Its antigen remains unidentified. RNA transcripts gave rise to amplified TCR beta CDR3 regions. The study used the HTBI primer set for a first-round RT-PCR of the TCR CDR3. MiXCR, run by TCRdb on the multiplex PCR reads, gives a single entry per CDR3 protein. Of about 560,000 distinct CDR3 sequences listed, approximately 15% are singletons. The sample comprised blood. This sequence was found in a woman aged 18 to 35 with Graves' hyperthyroidism. V usage is TRBV11-2 and J usage is TRBJ1-1; 8 positions agree with TRBD1. CDR3: CASSLSRRAGTGLNTEAFF. CDR3 DNA sequence: TGTGCCAGCAGCTTATCTAGACGAGCCGGGACAGGTTTGAACACTGAAGCTTTCTTT.